This record covers a single TCR beta chain. The CDR3 has 14 amino acids. V was cut by 5 bases and J by 7 bases, with 18 bases left in between. Germline V gene lookup returns CDR1 MNHNY and CDR2 SVGAGI (reference sequence). This record comes from a study of cytomegalovirus exposure and HLA in healthy donors. It was with 60 Vbeta and 13 Jbeta primers that the PCR ran. Produced via immunoSEQ multiplex PCR; TCRdb's table is partial and in-frame only. The top ten clones hold 2% to 3% of a sample with 250,000 to 350,000 clones, 85% to 90% of them seen once. V usage is TRBV6-6 and J usage is TRBJ2-7; tentative D call: TRBD2 (7 bases). This receptor was taken from a woman in her late teens or twenties in good health and CMV-seronegative. Sequencing input: PBMCs. The DNA of the CDR3 is TGTGCCAGCAGTGGTTCGGGGGGCCTGGGGGAGCAGTACTTC. It is translated as CASSGSGGLGEQYF.